This is a list of T cell receptor beta chains from one sample in a study of T cell repertoires in cytomegalovirus infection. Their specific antigens are unknown. TCRdb passed the reads through MiXCR, listing each CDR3 protein once. Among about 280,000 distinct CDR3 sequences listed, approximately 22% were seen once. This sample comprised cultured PBMCs, obtained from culture after CMV antigen stimulation. The origin of the receptors is a human donor in good health (CMV status not recorded). Some clones in this sample may be carry-over from other donors' samples. Each CDR3 is given with its conserved first and last residue. D genes are given only for firm matches. Some rows mark clone size as missing; the rest say once, few, many or name a class of expanded clone.

v_call | d_call | cdr3_length | clone_size | cdr3_aa
TRBV30 | . | 14 | . | CAWSSGDSNQPQHF
TRBV6-2/TRBV6-3 | . | 14 | few | CASSSFGDHNEQFF
TRBV7-2 | TRBD1 | 16 | many | CASSSNSGQGAVEAFF
TRBV5-6 | TRBD2 | 18 | many | CASSLFIRTSGVYNEQFF
TRBV19 | TRBD1 | 15 | . | CASTLRQGQNQPQHF
TRBV7-2 | . | 13 | many | CASSFGHFGELFF
TRBV7-6 | . | 17 | many | CASSLTHRVNQYNEQFF
TRBV6-5 | . | 16 | many | CASGLRAVRELDTQYF
TRBV12-3/TRBV12-4 | . | 15 | . | CASSLGGRREETQYF
TRBV19 | . | 12 | few | CASSIRRSEQFF
TRBV7-2 | TRBD2 | 16 | . | CASSSTSSGRAREQYF
TRBV7-2 | TRBD2 | 16 | many | CASSLGASGSHGELFF
TRBV5-5 | . | 14 | few | CASNQRRVGYGYTF
TRBV7-2 | . | 16 | many | CASSPRRGISTDTQYF
TRBV10-3 | . | 14 | many | CAISESGGVQPQHF
TRBV7-2 | . | 13 | many | CASSQQGAGEQYF
TRBV7-6 | TRBD1 | 19 | . | CASSLRDSLIPNPNRPQHF
TRBV2 | TRBD2 | 17 | few | CASSVSASGKVGNEQFF
TRBV10-3 | . | 14 | few | CAIRDGSPNQPQHF
TRBV27 | TRBD2 | 18 | . | CASSPGLAGGPRYNEQFF
TRBV6-5 | . | 13 | . | CASSYRGIDEQYF
TRBV6-1 | TRBD1 | 11 | many | CASSATGPQYF
TRBV7-8 | . | 19 | many | CASSLGWAGEGILNTEAFF
TRBV6-2/TRBV6-3 | . | 14 | . | CASNSGSGNSPLHF
TRBV5-1 | TRBD2 | 16 | . | CASSQGTSGNTGELFF
TRBV12-3/TRBV12-4 | TRBD2 | 14 | . | CASSPHGEGETQYF
TRBV6-6 | TRBD1 | 16 | . | CASSYSGRGSNQPQHF